This T cell receptor (beta chain) was recovered during a study of vaccination and CD4 T cells after COVID-19. Study at large: The post-vaccine samples came a median roughly 70 days after dose two (range 14 to 241).

Oncomine TCR Beta short-read sequencing was applied to DNA from cultured CD4+ T cells. TCRdb fed the PCR reads into MiXCR, producing one record per CDR3 protein. Of about 15,000 distinct CDR3 sequences in the sample, under 65% were seen once. J was trimmed by 4 bases and V by 3 bases; bases with no gene match: 10. This CDR3 spans 16 amino acids. Germline V gives CDR1 DFQATT, CDR2 SNEGSKA (reference sequence). A note on this clonotype: Its antigen is not identified.

Treatment indicated: approximately 9-day PBMC culture with coronavirus spike peptide pools or control peptides (ViraFEST assay). This chain connects TRBV20-1 to TRBJ2-1; the match to TRBD2 covers 9 bases. The source is a human donor who had recovered from COVID-19. Sequencing was carried out using CD4+ T cells from blood, cultured in vitro. The CDR3 DNA is TGCAGTGCTAGGGACAGAGTAGCGGGAGTGTACAATGAGCAGTTCTTC. Protein sequence: CSARDRVAGVYNEQFF.